This TCR beta chain derives from a study of blood T cell repertoires in COVID-19. Germline CDR1 and CDR2: GTSNPN and SVGIG (reference sequence). After removal of 1 base from V and 4 bases from J, the junction contained 7 bases not matched to a gene. The CDR3 has 16 residues. Method: immunoSEQ multiplex PCR; TCRdb's copy keeps in-frame clones and lacks some. The table lists some 260,000 clones, 80% to 90% of them singletons. Specimen: peripheral blood. This TCR was recovered from a woman between 65 and 79 years old with COVID-19, enrolled during active disease. The chain combines TRBV30 with TRBJ1-4; the match to TRBD1 covers 9 bases. CDR3 sequence: CAWSAGQGLSNEKLFF. The CDR3 DNA sequence: TGTGCCTGGAGTGCGGGACAGGGTTTAAGTAATGAAAAACTGTTTTTT.